The 23 T cell receptor beta chains given below trace back to one sample, sequenced in a study of PD-L1 blockade in urothelial cancer. TCRdb keeps only in-frame clones here, not all; method: immunoSEQ multiplex PCR. The sample yields 40,000 to 60,000 clones, approximately 81% seen once. Time point given: peripheral blood 6 weeks after treatment start. The sample was PBMCs, taken around atezolizumab (anti-PD-L1) treatment. The receptors come from a man between 65 and 85 years old with urothelial cancer.

The rearrangement links TRBV5-1 to TRBJ2-1, with D possibly matching TRBD2 (5 bases). CDR1 is SGHRS, CDR2 YFSETQ, per germline. This CDR3 has 11 amino acids. Trimming took 6 bases from V and 4 from J, leaving 5 bases between them. The CDR3 nucleotides read TGCGCCAGCACGGGATACAATGAGCAGTTCTTC. Protein sequence: CASTGYNEQFF.

This chain joins TRBV7-8 and TRBJ2-2; 9 bases are a match to TRBD2. The CDR3 contains 15 residues. Germline V lookup: CDR1 SGHVS, CDR2 FQNEAQ. V was clipped by 8 bases and J by 8 bases; unmatched bases: 12. The CDR3 DNA follows: TGTGCCAGCCTGCTCAGGCGGGAGGGTAGGGGGGAGCTGTTTTTT. Protein: CASLLRREGRGELFF.

This chain links TRBV6-5 with TRBJ2-7; TRBD2 agrees at 11 bases. The CDR3 length is 14 residues. The V gene's germline CDR1 is MNHEY and CDR2 SVGAGI. J gave up 3 bases and V 8 bases, and 6 bases lay outside the gene matches. The CDR3 spells CASGSTSGSYEQYF. The DNA for the CDR3 is TGTGCCAGCGGAAGCACTAGCGGGAGCTACGAGCAGTACTTC.

For the CDR3, the DNA is TGCAGCTCCACCCAGGTATTCGGGGCTGAAGCTTTCTTT. Amino acids: CSSTQVFGAEAFF. The chain has TRBV29-1 and TRBJ1-1; no definite D call. Germline CDR1 SQVTM, CDR2 ANQGSEA. This CDR3 region has 13 residues. Deletions cut 8 bases from V and 6 bases from J, with 19 bases between.

The chain is built from TRBV12-5 and TRBJ2-3, with 13 bases aligning to TRBD2. After removal of 1 base from V and 5 bases from J, the junction contained 3 bases not matched to a gene. The CDR3 extends over 16 amino acids. CDR1 is LGHNT, CDR2 FRNRAP, per germline. This chain's CDR3 is CASGLGLAGGVDTQYF. For the CDR3, the DNA is TGTGCTAGTGGTTTGGGACTAGCGGGAGGAGTAGATACGCAGTATTTT.

This clone has only one observation. The CDR3 is CASSRTENYGYTF. The CDR3 region has the DNA TGTGCCAGCAGCAGGACAGAAAACTATGGCTACACCTTC. The chain recombines TRBV7-9 with TRBJ1-2; perhaps TRBD1 as D (6 bases). Trimming stripped 5 bases from V and 2 bases from J, with 9 bases between. The CDR3 runs to 13 residues. In germline, CDR1 is SEHNR, CDR2 FQNEAQ (reference sequence).

V usage is TRBV11-2 and J usage is TRBJ1-5; D is undetermined. The V end lost 1 base, the J end lost 1 base, and 11 bases lay between the germline ends. The CDR3 spans 16 residues. Germline loops: CDR1 SGHAT, CDR2 FQNNGV. The CDR3 DNA reads TGTGCCAGCAGCTTAGGAGGGTTTGGGAGCAATCAGCCCCAGCATTTT. Protein product: CASSLGGFGSNQPQHF.

The gene calls are TRBV6-1 and TRBJ2-7; the match to TRBD2 covers 7 bases. CDR3 size: 16 residues. V shed 4 bases and J 0 bases; nucleotides not matched to a gene: 9. Germline CDR1 reads MNHNS; CDR2 reads SASEGT. CDR3 DNA: TGTGCCAGCAGTGTCCCTTCTAGCGGTAACTCCTACGAGCAGTACTTC. Encoded protein: CASSVPSSGNSYEQYF.

The genes are TRBV28 and TRBJ2-7; TRBD2 matches 8 bases. Looked up from germline, CDR1 is MDHEN and CDR2 is SYDVKM. The CDR3 covers 13 residues. CDR3 in amino acids: CASRREATYEQYF. In DNA, the CDR3 is TGTGCTTCTAGGCGGGAGGCTACCTACGAGCAGTACTTC. Full variable domain (rest looked up from reference TRBV28 and TRBJ2-7): DVKVTQSSRYLVKRTGEKVFLECVQDMDHENMFWYRQDPGLGLRLIYFSYDVKMKEKGDIPEGYSVSREKKERFSLILESASTNQTSMYLCASRREATYEQYFGPGTRLTVT.

This clone was observed a single time. V and J are TRBV28 and TRBJ2-3; 11 nucleotides align to TRBD2. CDR3 length equals 14 residues. V was pared by 8 bases and J by 2 bases, with 3 bases of the junction left unmatched. The germline V gene has CDR1 MDHEN and CDR2 SYDVKM. CDR3 sequence (DNA): TGTGCCAGCTCACTAGCGGGAGTCACAGATACGCAGTATTTT. Protein sequence: CASSLAGVTDTQYF.

The chain employs TRBV4-2 and TRBJ1-5; TRBD1 is a possible D gene (6 bases). Germline lookup yields CDR1 LGHNA and CDR2 YNFKEQ. V was cut by 5 bases and J by 7 bases, with 15 bases left in between. The CDR3 consists of 14 residues. DNA for the CDR3: TGTGCCAGCAGCACTACAGGGAGTTGGCAGCCCCAGCATTTT. It codes for CASSTTGSWQPQHF.

The V and J genes are TRBV30 and TRBJ2-5; TRBD1 is a possible D gene (6 bases). Germline V CDR1 and CDR2: GTSNPN, SVGIG (reference sequence). The CDR3 has 13 amino acids. V was shortened by 5 bases and J by 2 bases, with 12 bases between the two germline ends. The CDR3 DNA sequence: TGTGCCTGGGAACAAGGACAGCAAGAGACCCAGTACTTC. Translated, it gives CAWEQGQQETQYF.

The chain couples TRBV30 to TRBJ1-1; 7 bases are shared with TRBD1. The CDR3 length is 12 residues. Unmatched junction bases numbered 6, after V lost 4 bases and J lost 7 bases. From germline, CDR1 is GTSNPN and CDR2 SVGIG (reference sequence). CDR3 in DNA: TGTGCCTGGACACCTGGACAGGTTGAAGCTTTCTTT. Residues: CAWTPGQVEAFF.

V gene TRBV5-1 combines with J gene TRBJ2-1; 8 bases line up with TRBD1. The V segment lost 4 bases and the J segment 6 bases; nucleotides outside the gene matches: 9. From germline, CDR1 is SGHRS and CDR2 YFSETQ. The CDR3 has 15 amino acids. The CDR3 bases are TGCGCCAGCAGCCGGTACAGGGGGGTCTCCAATGAGCAGTTCTTC. Translation gives CASSRYRGVSNEQFF.

In this sample, this clone turned up a few times. V and J are TRBV7-3 and TRBJ2-2; 10 bases are shared with TRBD1. The CDR3 length is 18 residues. V lost 6 bases to trimming and J lost 8 bases; unmatched junction nucleotides: 18. Germline V gives CDR1 SGHTA, CDR2 FQGTGA. The DNA for the CDR3 is TGTGCCAGCAGTTCCTACCCGGTGACAGGGGGCAGCCCTGGGGAGCTGTTTTTT. It yields the protein CASSSYPVTGGSPGELFF.

The chain has TRBV28 and TRBJ2-7, with 8 bases lining up with TRBD1. V trimming: 4 bases; J trimming: 6 bases; junction bases outside the gene matches: 14. CDR1 and CDR2 (germline): MDHEN, SYDVKM. The CDR3 runs 16 residues. For the CDR3, the DNA is TGTGCCAGCAGTTCCCTTCCGTGGACAGGGATAAGCGAGCAGTACTTC. Translated: CASSSLPWTGISEQYF.

This rearrangement joins TRBV5-6 to TRBJ1-2, with 8 bases that match TRBD1. The CDR3 sequence is 17 residues long. V lost 1 base, J lost 4 bases, and 12 bases stayed unmatched. In germline, CDR1 is SGHDT, CDR2 YYEEEE. The CDR3 DNA sequence: TGTGCCAGCAGCTTGTCCCAGGGGGCATCGTTAGGCTATGGCTACACCTTC. The encoded protein is CASSLSQGASLGYGYTF.

The gene calls are TRBV6-1 and TRBJ1-3; D is unclear. Germline CDR1 is MNHNS and CDR2 is SASEGT. Trimming took off 4 bases at V and 0 bases at J, with 4 bases between the two ends. The CDR3 runs 13 residues. The CDR3 coding sequence is TGTGCCAGCAGTGGTTACTCTGGAAACACCATATATTTT. This gives the protein CASSGYSGNTIYF.

The genes are TRBV5-6 and TRBJ1-5, with 7 bases lining up with TRBD1. CDR1 and CDR2 (germline): SGHDT, YYEEEE. The V and J ends lost 4 bases and 5 bases, in that order; junction bases with no gene match: 3. This CDR3 region has 13 residues. The CDR3 DNA reads as TGTGCCAGCAGCGCTACAGGGGATCAGCCCCAGCATTTT. This sequence encodes CASSATGDQPQHF.

The rearrangement joins TRBV10-3 to TRBJ1-3; TRBD1 matches 7 bases. The V and J ends lost 7 bases and 4 bases, in that order; junction bases with no gene match: 10. Germline V gene data show CDR1 as ENHRY and CDR2 as SYGVKD. This CDR3 region has 15 residues. For the CDR3, the DNA is TGTGCCATCAAGGGGGCCGACAGGGAAGGAAACACCATATATTTT. It is translated as CAIKGADREGNTIYF.

This clone appeared a few times. The chain is built from TRBV18 and TRBJ2-3; D is possibly TRBD1 (5 bases). Germline V lookup: CDR1 KGHSH, CDR2 LQKENI. This CDR3 spans 15 amino acids. Trimming removed 2 bases from V and 4 bases from J, with 13 bases in between. CDR3 sequence: CASSPSGHKADTQYF. The CDR3, as DNA: TGTGCCAGCTCACCATCAGGACATAAAGCAGATACGCAGTATTTT. Using reference TRBV18 and TRBJ2-3 for the parts outside the CDR3, the full variable domain is NAGVMQNPRHLVRRRGQEARLRCSPMKGHSHVYWYRQLPEEGLKFMVYLQKENIIDESGMPKERFSAEFPKEGPSILRIQQVVRGDSAAYFCASSPSGHKADTQYFGPGTRLTVL.

The V gene is TRBV11-2, the J gene TRBJ2-7; a possible D gene is TRBD2 (6 bases). CDR1 is SGHAT and CDR2 is FQNNGV in the germline V gene. V was shortened by 5 bases and J by 3 bases, with 17 bases between the two germline ends. The CDR3 is made up of 15 amino acids. CDR3 DNA sequence: TGTGCCAGCAGCCAGAAGACTAGTTCCAGCTACGAGCAGTACTTC. Protein: CASSQKTSSSYEQYF.

The V call is TRBV29-1, the J call TRBJ1-2, with 9 bases aligning to TRBD1. Germline CDR1 is SQVTM and CDR2 is ANQGSEA. This CDR3 is 13 amino acids long. Germline trimming cut 5 bases from V and 4 bases from J; bases unmatched to any gene: 5. Here the CDR3 DNA reads TGCAGCGTTTTGACAGGGGGAATCTATGGCTACACCTTC. Amino acid sequence: CSVLTGGIYGYTF.